This TCR beta chain was observed in a study of OX40 agonist ivuxolimab in advanced cancers. Germline V gene sequence: CDR1 SGHRS, CDR2 YFSETQ. The CDR3 loop spans 16 amino acids. V lost 0 bases, J lost 4 bases, and 14 bases lay in between. Profiled with immunoSEQ multiplex PCR; TCRdb holds only in-frame clones, not every one. The sample contains about 58,000 clones, about 79% of which appear only once. Sequenced material: CD4+ or CD8+ T cells sorted from blood, taken in a trial of the OX40 agonist ivuxolimab. The chain carries TRBV5-1 and TRBJ2-1; D perhaps matches TRBD2 (6 bases). The clonotype originates from an adult with an advanced solid tumor such as melanoma, head and neck, liver or kidney cancer. The CDR3 protein is CASSLGSAGPYNEQFF. The CDR3 DNA reads TGCGCCAGCAGCTTGGGGTCGGCGGGGCCTTACAATGAGCAGTTCTTC.